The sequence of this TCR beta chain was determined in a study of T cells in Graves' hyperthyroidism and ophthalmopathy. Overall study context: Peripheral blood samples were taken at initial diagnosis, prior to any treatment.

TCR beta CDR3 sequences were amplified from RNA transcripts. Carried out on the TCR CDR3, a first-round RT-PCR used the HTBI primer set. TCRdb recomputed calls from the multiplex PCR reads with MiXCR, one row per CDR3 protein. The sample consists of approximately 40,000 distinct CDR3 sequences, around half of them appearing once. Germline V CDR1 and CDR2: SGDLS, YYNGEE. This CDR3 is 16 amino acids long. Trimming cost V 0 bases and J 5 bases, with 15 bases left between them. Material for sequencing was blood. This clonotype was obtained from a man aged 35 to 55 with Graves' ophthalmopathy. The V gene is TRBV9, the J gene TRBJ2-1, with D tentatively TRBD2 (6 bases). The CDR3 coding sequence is TGTGCCAGCAGCGTAGGCGGGAATCCTACTAACAATGAGCAGTTCTTC. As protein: CASSVGGNPTNNEQFF.